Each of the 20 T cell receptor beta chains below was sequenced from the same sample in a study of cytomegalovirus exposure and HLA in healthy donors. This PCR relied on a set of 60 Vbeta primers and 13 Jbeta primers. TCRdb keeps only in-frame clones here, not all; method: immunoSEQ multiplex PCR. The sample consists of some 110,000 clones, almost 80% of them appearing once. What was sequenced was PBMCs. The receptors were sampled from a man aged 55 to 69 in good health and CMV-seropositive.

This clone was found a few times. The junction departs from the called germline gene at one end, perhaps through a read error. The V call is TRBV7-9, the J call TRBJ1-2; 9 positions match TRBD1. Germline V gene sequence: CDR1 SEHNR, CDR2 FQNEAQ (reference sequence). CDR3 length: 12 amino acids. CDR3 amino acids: CSSSLTGGGYTF. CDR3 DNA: TGTTCCAGCAGCTTGACAGGGGGTGGCTACACCTTC.

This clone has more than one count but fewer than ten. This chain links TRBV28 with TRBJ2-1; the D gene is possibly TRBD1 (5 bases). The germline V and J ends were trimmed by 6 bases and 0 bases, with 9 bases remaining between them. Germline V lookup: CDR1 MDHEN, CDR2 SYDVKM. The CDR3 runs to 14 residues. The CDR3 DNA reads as TGTGCCAGCAGCCTAAGGGGCTCCTACAATGAGCAGTTCTTC. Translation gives CASSLRGSYNEQFF.

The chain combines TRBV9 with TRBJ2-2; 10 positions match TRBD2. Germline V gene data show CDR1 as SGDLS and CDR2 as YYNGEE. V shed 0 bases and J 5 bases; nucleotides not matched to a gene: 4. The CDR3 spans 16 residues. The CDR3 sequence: CASSVALAGETGELFF. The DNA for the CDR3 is TGTGCCAGCAGCGTAGCTCTAGCGGGGGAGACCGGGGAGCTGTTTTTT. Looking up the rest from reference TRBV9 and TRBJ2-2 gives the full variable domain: DSGVTQTPKHLITATGQRVTLRCSPRSGDLSVYWYQQSLDQGLQFLIQYYNGEERAKGNILERFSAQQFPDLHSELNLSSLELGDSALYFCASSVALAGETGELFFGEGSRLTVL.

CDR3 sequence (DNA): TGTGCCAGCAGCCCGGGACTAGCGGTAGCCGGGGAGCTGTTTTTT. Its translation is CASSPGLAVAGELFF. The chain joins TRBV5-4 to TRBJ2-2; 11 positions agree with TRBD2. V lost 4 bases, J lost 6 bases, and 5 bases stayed unmatched. Germline loops: CDR1 SGHNT, CDR2 YYREEE (reference sequence). This CDR3 has 15 amino acids.

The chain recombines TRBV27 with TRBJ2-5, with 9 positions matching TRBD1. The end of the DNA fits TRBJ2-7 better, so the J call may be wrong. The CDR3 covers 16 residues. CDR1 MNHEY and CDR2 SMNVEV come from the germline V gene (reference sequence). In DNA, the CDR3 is TGTGCCAGCAGCTCCTACAGGGGGCGGTTGCCCTACGAGCAGTACTTC. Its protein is CASSSYRGRLPYEQYF.

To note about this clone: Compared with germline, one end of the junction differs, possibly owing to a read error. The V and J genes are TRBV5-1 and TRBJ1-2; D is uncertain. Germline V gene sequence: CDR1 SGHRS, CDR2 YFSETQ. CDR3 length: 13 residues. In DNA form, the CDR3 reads TGCGTCAGCGGGTCTGACGGCGGCTATGGCTACACCTTC. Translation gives CVSGSDGGYGYTF.

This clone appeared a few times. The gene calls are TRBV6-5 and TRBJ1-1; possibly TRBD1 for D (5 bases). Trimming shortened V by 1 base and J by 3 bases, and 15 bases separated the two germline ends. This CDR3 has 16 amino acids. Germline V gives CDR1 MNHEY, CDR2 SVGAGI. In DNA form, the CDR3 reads TGTGCCAGCAGTTACTTGGGGGGGGGACGGGACACTGAAGCTTTCTTT. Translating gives CASSYLGGGRDTEAFF.

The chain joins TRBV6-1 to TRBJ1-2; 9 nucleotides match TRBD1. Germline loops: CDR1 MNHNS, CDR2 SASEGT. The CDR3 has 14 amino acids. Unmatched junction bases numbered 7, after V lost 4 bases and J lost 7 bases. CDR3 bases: TGTGCCAGCAGTGCCCACAGGGGGCAGGGTGGCTACACCTTC. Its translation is CASSAHRGQGGYTF.

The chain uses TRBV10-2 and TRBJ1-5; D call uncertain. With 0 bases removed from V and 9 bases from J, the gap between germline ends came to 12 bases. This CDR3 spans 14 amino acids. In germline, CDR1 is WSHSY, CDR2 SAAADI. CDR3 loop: CASSESRAGSPQHF. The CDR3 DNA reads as TGCGCCAGCAGTGAGTCGCGGGCAGGATCGCCCCAGCATTTT.

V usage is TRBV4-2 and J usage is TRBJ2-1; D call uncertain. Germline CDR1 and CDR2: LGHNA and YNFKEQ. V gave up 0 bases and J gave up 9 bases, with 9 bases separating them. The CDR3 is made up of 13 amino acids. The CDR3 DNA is TGTGCCAGCAGCCAAGAAATCACGGGTGAGCAGTTCTTC. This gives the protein CASSQEITGEQFF.

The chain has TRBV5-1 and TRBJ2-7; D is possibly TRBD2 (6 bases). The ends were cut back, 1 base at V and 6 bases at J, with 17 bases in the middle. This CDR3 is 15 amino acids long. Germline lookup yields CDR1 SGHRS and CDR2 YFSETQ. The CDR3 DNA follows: TGCGCCAGCAGCTTGAACGGCGGGGCCGGATCCGAGCAGTACTTC. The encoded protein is CASSLNGGAGSEQYF.

The CDR3 DNA reads as TGTGCCAGCAGCTTGACAGCAACTAATGAAAAACTGTTTTTT. Translation gives CASSLTATNEKLFF. The chain uses TRBV7-2 and TRBJ1-4; TRBD1 is a possible D gene (5 bases). Deletions cut 3 bases from V and 0 bases from J, with 5 bases between. Germline V gives CDR1 SGHTA, CDR2 FQGNSA. The CDR3 extends over 14 amino acids.

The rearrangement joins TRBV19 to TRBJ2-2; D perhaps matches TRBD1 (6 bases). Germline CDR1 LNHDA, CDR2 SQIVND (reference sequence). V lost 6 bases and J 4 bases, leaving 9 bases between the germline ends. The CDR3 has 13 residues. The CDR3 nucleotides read TGTGCCAGTAGACAGGGCGTCACCGGGGAGCTGTTTTTT. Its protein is CASRQGVTGELFF.

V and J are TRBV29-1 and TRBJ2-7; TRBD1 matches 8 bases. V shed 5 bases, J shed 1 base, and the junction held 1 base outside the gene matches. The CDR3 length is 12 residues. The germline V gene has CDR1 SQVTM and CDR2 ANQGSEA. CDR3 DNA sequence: TGCAGCGTTAGACAGGGGTCCTACGAGCAGTACTTC. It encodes CSVRQGSYEQYF.

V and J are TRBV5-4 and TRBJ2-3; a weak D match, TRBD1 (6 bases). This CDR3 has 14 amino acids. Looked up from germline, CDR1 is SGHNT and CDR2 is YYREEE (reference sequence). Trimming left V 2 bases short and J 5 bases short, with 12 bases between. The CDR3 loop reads CASSLVGAEDTQYF. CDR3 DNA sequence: TGTGCCAGCAGCTTAGTGGGGGCGGAAGATACGCAGTATTTT.

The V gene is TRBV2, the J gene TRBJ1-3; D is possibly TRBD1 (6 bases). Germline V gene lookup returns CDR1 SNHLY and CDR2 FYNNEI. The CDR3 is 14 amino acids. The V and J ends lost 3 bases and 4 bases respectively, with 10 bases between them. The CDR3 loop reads CASSDRGFGNTIYF. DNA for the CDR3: TGTGCCAGCAGTGACAGGGGATTCGGAAACACCATATATTTT.

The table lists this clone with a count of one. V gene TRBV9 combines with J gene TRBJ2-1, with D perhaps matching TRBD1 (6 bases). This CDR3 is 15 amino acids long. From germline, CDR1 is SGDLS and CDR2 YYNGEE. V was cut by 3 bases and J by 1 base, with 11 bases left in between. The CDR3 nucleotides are TGTGCCAGCAGCGCGACAGGTTCTTCCTACAATGAGCAGTTCTTC. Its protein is CASSATGSSYNEQFF.

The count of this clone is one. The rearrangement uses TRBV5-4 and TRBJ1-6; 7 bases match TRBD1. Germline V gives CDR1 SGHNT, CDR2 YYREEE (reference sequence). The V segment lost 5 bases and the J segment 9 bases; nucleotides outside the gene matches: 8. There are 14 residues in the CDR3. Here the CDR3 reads CASRRDSISSPLHF. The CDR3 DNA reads TGTGCCAGCAGGCGGGACAGCATAAGTTCACCCCTCCACTTT. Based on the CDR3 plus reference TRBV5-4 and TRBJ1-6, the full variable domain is ETGVTQSPTHLIKTRGQQVTLRCSSQSGHNTVSWYQQALGQGPQFIFQYYREEENGRGNFPPRFSGLQFPNYSSELNVNALELDDSALYLCASRRDSISSPLHFGNGTRLTVT.

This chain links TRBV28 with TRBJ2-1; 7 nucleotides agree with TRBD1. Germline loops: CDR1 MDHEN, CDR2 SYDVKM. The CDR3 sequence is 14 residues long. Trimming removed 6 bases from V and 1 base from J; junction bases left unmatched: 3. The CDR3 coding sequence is TGTGCCAGCAGCACGACAGGGTCCTACAATGAGCAGTTCTTC. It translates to CASSTTGSYNEQFF.

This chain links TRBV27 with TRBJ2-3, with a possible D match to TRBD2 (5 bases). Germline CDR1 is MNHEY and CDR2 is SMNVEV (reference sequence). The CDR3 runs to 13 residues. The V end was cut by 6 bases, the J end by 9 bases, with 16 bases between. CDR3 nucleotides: TGTGCCAGCAGCCCTCCTAGCCTAGGGACGCAGTATTTT. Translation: CASSPPSLGTQYF.